The T cell receptor (beta chain) described here comes from a study of neoadjuvant nivolumab and ipilimumab in lung cancer. Study summary: Nivolumab 3 mg/kg was given days 1, 15 and 29, plus ipilimumab 1 mg/kg day 1 in combination. Findings and caveats of the study: Only two of four nivolumab-treated tumors gained richness and clonality by surgery. Resected tumors had greater TCR richness and clonality than uninvolved lung.

Sequencing used immunoSEQ multiplex PCR; TCRdb keeps in-frame clones, though not all of them. In the table there are fewer than 4,500 clones, roughly 81% of which are singletons. Comments on this clone: Its cognate antigen is unknown.

The TCR originated in an adult with non-small cell lung cancer. Some clones in this sample may be carry-over from other donors' samples. The sample was normal lung tissue adjacent to the tumor, taken after neoadjuvant nivolumab, alone or with ipilimumab, at or shortly before surgery.

This CDR3 reads CASRIQGYGYTF. The CDR3, as DNA: TGTGCCAGCAGAATACAGGGGTATGGCTACACCTTC. The rearrangement joins TRBV6-5 to TRBJ1-2; 7 nucleotides line up with TRBD1. The J segment lost 5 bases and the V segment lost 6 bases, leaving 3 bases of the junction unmatched. The length of the CDR3 is 12 residues. CDR1 and CDR2 from the germline V gene are MNHEY and SVGAGI.